Each of the 17 T cell receptor beta chains below was sequenced from the same sample in a study of blood T cells in healthy people across ages. Primers used in a second PCR of roughly 7 to 11 cycles were a sample-barcoded 5' primer and a J-beta primer mix. In TCRdb, the 5' RACE reads were re-called with MiXCR into one record per CDR3 protein. The sample yields roughly 1,500,000 distinct CDR3 sequences, 42% seen once. Sequences were obtained from blood. These receptors were collected from a woman between 18 and 29 years old in good health.

The chain employs TRBV3-1 and TRBJ2-5; 12 nucleotides agree with TRBD2. V gave up 2 bases and J gave up 3 bases; unmatched junction bases: 1. This CDR3 is built from 15 residues. Per germline, CDR1 LGHDT and CDR2 YNNKEL (reference sequence). The DNA of the CDR3 is TGTGCCAGCAGCCAAAGGACTAGCGGGGAAGAGACCCAGTACTTC. Residues: CASSQRTSGEETQYF.

This clonotype has just a few counts. V and J are TRBV5-1 and TRBJ2-4, with D maybe TRBD1 (5 bases). The end of the DNA is better explained by TRBJ2-7, so the J call may be wrong. The V gene's germline CDR1 is SGHRS and CDR2 YFSETQ. This CDR3 is 15 amino acids long. In nucleotides, the CDR3 is TGCGCCAGCAGCCTACTCGACAGTACAGTCTACGAGCAGTACTTC. Translation: CASSLLDSTVYEQYF.

There are a few counts of this clonotype. The J gene is TRBJ2-1, the V gene TRBV28; D is perhaps TRBD1 or TRBD2 (7 bases each). The germline V gene has CDR1 MDHEN and CDR2 SYDVKM. The CDR3 is 14 residues long. Trimming took 6 bases from V and 5 from J, leaving 14 bases between them. The CDR3 reads CASRGGGVDNEQFF. The CDR3 bases are TGTGCCAGCAGGGGAGGGGGCGTCGACAATGAGCAGTTCTTC.

In this sample, this clonotype turned up once. V usage is TRBV12-3 or TRBV12-4 and J usage is TRBJ1-2; TRBD1 might be the D (6 bases). CDR3 length equals 14 residues. Trimming pared 9 bases from V and 1 base from J, leaving 15 bases between. This chain's CDR3 is CASAQGAINYGYTF. The CDR3 bases are TGTGCCAGTGCACAGGGAGCGATTAACTATGGCTACACCTTC.

This sequence joins TRBV4-1 and TRBJ1-2, with D possibly being TRBD1 (5 bases). The V gene's germline CDR1 is MGHRA and CDR2 YSYEKL. The CDR3 spans 15 residues. The V and J ends lost 1 base and 5 bases respectively, with 14 bases between them. Here the CDR3 DNA reads TGCGCCAGCAGCCAAGGGACGGGGACGGAATATGGCTACACCTTC. Encoded protein: CASSQGTGTEYGYTF.

This chain uses TRBV20-1 with TRBJ2-7, with D possibly being TRBD2 (5 bases). CDR3 size: 13 residues. The germline V gene has CDR1 DFQATT and CDR2 SNEGSKA (reference sequence). V gave up 5 bases and J gave up 1 base, with 12 bases separating them. CDR3 DNA sequence: TGCAGTGCTGGAGGAGCTATTTCCTACGAGCAGTACTTC. It codes for CSAGGAISYEQYF.

V is TRBV10-3 and J is TRBJ1-1, with 8 bases aligning to TRBD1. The CDR3 is 15 residues long. Germline V gene lookup returns CDR1 ENHRY and CDR2 SYGVKD. With V trimmed by 4 bases and J by 4 bases, 8 bases remained unmatched. CDR3 residues: CAISVGTGRGTEAFF. The CDR3 DNA follows: TGTGCCATCAGTGTCGGGACAGGAAGAGGCACTGAAGCTTTCTTT.

This clonotype was seen only once. This chain joins TRBV7-9 and TRBJ2-1; 8 bases are shared with TRBD2. The DNA end is a closer match to TRBJ2-7, so the J assignment may be wrong. This CDR3 comprises 15 residues. Germline lookup yields CDR1 SEHNR and CDR2 FQNEAQ (reference sequence). The CDR3 is CASSESGSSYNEQYF. The DNA for the CDR3 is TGTGCCAGCAGCGAAAGCGGGAGCTCCTACAATGAGCAGTACTTC.

The chain joins TRBV20-1 to TRBJ2-7, with 8 bases that match TRBD2. The junction had 6 bases not matched to a gene; V was cut back by 4 bases and J by 4 bases. Per germline, CDR1 DFQATT and CDR2 SNEGSKA (reference sequence). The CDR3 has 13 amino acids. The DNA for the CDR3 is TGCAGTGCTACCAGCGGGAGTAAGTACGAGCAGTACTTC. Translated, it gives CSATSGSKYEQYF.

Comment on this clonotype: A junction end diverges from the germline sequence, so it may reflect a read error. This rearrangement joins TRBV5-5 to TRBJ2-3; maybe TRBD1 (6 bases). The CDR3 is 17 residues long. Germline V gives CDR1 SGHKS, CDR2 YYEKEE (reference sequence). The CDR3 nucleotides read TGTGCCAGCAGCTTGCAATTGGGGGCACGTAGCATAGATACGCAGTATTTT. Protein sequence: CASSLQLGARSIDTQYF. Full variable domain (rest looked up from reference TRBV5-5 and TRBJ2-3): DAGVTQSPTHLIKTRGQQVTLRCSPISGHKSVSWYQQVLGQGPQFIFQYYEKEERGRGNFPDRFSARQFPNYSSELNVNALLLGDSALYLCASSLQLGARSIDTQYFGPGTRLTVL.

This clonotype came up once. This chain connects TRBV27 to TRBJ2-3; perhaps TRBD1 as D (5 bases). V lost 4 bases and J 0 bases, leaving 11 bases between the germline ends. Germline V gene data show CDR1 as MNHEY and CDR2 as SMNVEV (reference sequence). CDR3 length equals 15 residues. CDR3 nucleotides: TGTGCCAGCAGTTCTGGACACATTAGCACAGATACGCAGTATTTT. This gives the protein CASSSGHISTDTQYF.

V is TRBV12-3 or TRBV12-4 and J is TRBJ2-3; TRBD1 agrees at 7 bases. CDR3 size: 14 residues. The ends lost 6 bases at V and 3 bases at J; junction bases unmatched: 6. The CDR3 loop is CASRPDRETDTQYF. CDR3 in DNA: TGTGCCAGCAGGCCCGACAGGGAGACAGATACGCAGTATTTT.

This clonotype was detected only a few times. This sequence joins TRBV6-4 and TRBJ2-5; 7 positions agree with TRBD1. The germline gives CDR1 MRHNA, CDR2 SNTAGT. The J segment lost 1 base and the V segment lost 2 bases, leaving 7 bases of the junction unmatched. The CDR3 is 16 residues long. The CDR3 is CASSDARTGSQETQYF. As DNA, the CDR3 is TGTGCCAGCAGTGACGCCCGGACAGGCTCCCAAGAGACCCAGTACTTC.

CDR3 region: CASSLEGQGHYEQYF. The CDR3 DNA sequence: TGTGCCAGCAGCTTAGAGGGACAGGGTCATTACGAGCAGTACTTC. The chain joins TRBV7-9 to TRBJ2-7, with TRBD1 identical over 9 bases. The CDR3 covers 15 residues. Germline lookup yields CDR1 SEHNR and CDR2 FQNEAQ (reference sequence). V shed 1 base, J shed 4 bases, and the junction held 5 bases outside the gene matches. Variable domain in full (rest from reference TRBV7-9 and TRBJ2-7): DTGVSQNPRHKITKRGQNVTFRCDPISEHNRLYWYRQTLGQGPEFLTYFQNEAQLEKSRLLSDRFSAERPKGSFSTLEIQRTEQGDSAMYLCASSLEGQGHYEQYFGPGTRLTVT.

The J gene is TRBJ1-1, the V gene TRBV15; possibly TRBD1 for D (6 bases). Germline V gene sequence: CDR1 LNHNV, CDR2 YYDKDF (reference sequence). This CDR3 has 16 amino acids. The V gene lost 0 bases and the J gene lost 1 base, with 12 bases spanning the gap. The CDR3 loop is CATSRDVGQTNTEAFF. The CDR3 nucleotides read TGTGCCACCAGCAGAGATGTAGGACAGACGAACACTGAAGCTTTCTTT.

The rearrangement joins TRBV29-1 to TRBJ1-1; D remains ambiguous. CDR3 length: 14 amino acids. Deletions cut 6 bases from V and 1 base from J, with 15 bases between. The V gene's germline CDR1 is SQVTM and CDR2 ANQGSEA. The CDR3 reads CSVADGPKNTEAFF. CDR3 sequence (DNA): TGCAGCGTCGCCGACGGACCGAAGAACACTGAAGCTTTCTTT.

The chain has TRBV5-5 and TRBJ1-5; D is unclear. CDR3 length: 13 amino acids. CDR1 is SGHKS and CDR2 is YYEKEE in the germline V gene (reference sequence). Trimming left V 2 bases short and J 5 bases short, with 8 bases between. The DNA for the CDR3 is TGTGCCAGCAGCTTTGCGTTCGATCAGCCCCAGCATTTT. Residues: CASSFAFDQPQHF.